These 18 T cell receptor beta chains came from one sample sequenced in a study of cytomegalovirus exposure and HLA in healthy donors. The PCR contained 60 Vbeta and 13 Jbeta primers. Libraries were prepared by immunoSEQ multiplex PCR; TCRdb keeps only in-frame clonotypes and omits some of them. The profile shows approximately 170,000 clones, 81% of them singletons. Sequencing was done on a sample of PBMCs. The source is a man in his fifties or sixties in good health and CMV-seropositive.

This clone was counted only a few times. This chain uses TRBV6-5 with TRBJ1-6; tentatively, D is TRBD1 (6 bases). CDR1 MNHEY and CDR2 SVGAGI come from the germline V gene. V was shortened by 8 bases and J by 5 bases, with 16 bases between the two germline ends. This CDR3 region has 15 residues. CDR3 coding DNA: TGTGCCAGCGGGGGCCTGGCAGTAAATAATTCACCCCTCCACTTT. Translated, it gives CASGGLAVNNSPLHF.

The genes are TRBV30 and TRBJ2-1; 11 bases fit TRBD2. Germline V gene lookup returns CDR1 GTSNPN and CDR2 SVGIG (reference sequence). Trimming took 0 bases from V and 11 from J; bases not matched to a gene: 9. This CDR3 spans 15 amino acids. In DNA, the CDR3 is TGTGCCTGGAGTGTACAAACTAGCGGGAGAGGTAAGCAGTTCTTC. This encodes CAWSVQTSGRGKQFF.

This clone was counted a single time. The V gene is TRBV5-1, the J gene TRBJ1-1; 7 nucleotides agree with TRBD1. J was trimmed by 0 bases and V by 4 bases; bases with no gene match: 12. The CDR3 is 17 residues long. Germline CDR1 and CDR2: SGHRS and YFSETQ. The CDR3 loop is CASSAPTGAPMNTEAFF. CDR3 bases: TGCGCCAGCAGCGCGCCCACAGGGGCCCCGATGAACACTGAAGCTTTCTTT.

CDR3 loop: CSSMGTAHPSSSYNEQFF. In DNA, the CDR3 is TGCAGCTCGATGGGGACTGCACACCCAAGTAGCTCCTACAATGAGCAGTTCTTC. The chain is built from TRBV29-1 and TRBJ2-1, with D tentatively TRBD2 (6 bases). Trimming pared 8 bases from V and 0 bases from J, leaving 26 bases between. This CDR3 is built from 18 residues. Looked up from germline, CDR1 is SQVTM and CDR2 is ANQGSEA.

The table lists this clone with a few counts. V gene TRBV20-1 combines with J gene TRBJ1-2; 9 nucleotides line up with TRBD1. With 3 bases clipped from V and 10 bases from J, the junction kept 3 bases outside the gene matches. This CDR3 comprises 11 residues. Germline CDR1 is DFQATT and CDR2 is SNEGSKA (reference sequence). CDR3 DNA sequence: TGCAGTGCTAGCTGGACAGGGGACTACACCTTC. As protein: CSASWTGDYTF.

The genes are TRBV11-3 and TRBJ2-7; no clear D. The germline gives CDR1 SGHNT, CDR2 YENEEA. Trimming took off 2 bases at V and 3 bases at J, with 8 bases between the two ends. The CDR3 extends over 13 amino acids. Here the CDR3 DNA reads TGTGCCAGCAGCTTAACAGCCGTCTACGAGCAGTACTTC. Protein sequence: CASSLTAVYEQYF.

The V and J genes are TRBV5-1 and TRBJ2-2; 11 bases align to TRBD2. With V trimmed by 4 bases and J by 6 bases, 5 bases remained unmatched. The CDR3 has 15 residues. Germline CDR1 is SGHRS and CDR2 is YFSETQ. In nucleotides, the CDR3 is TGCGCCAGCAGCCCTAGCGGGGGGTTGGCCGGGGAGCTGTTTTTT. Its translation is CASSPSGGLAGELFF.

CDR3 coding DNA: TGTGCCAGCAGCGTAGCATCTCAGGGGGCGGACACCATATATTTT. Protein product: CASSVASQGADTIYF. The V call is TRBV9, the J call TRBJ1-3; 8 bases map to TRBD1. The CDR3 consists of 15 residues. Germline-derived CDR1 and CDR2 are SGDLS and YYNGEE. J gave up 8 bases and V 0 bases, and 7 bases lay outside the gene matches.

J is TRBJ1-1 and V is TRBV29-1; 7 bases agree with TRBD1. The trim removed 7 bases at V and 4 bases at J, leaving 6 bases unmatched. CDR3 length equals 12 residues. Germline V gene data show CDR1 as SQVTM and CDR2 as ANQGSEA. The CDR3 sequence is CSARQGVTEAFF. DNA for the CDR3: TGCAGCGCCCGACAGGGTGTCACTGAAGCTTTCTTT.

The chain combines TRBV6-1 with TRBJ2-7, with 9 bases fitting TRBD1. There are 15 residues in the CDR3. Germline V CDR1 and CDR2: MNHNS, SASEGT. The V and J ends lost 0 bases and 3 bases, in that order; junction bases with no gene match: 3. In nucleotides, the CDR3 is TGTGCCAGCAGTGAAGCGGGGACAGGGAACTACGAGCAGTACTTC. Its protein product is CASSEAGTGNYEQYF.

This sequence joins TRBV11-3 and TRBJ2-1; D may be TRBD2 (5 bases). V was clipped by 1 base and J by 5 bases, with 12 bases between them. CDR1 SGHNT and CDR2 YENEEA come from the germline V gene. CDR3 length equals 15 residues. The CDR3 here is CASSLGDGNHNEQFF. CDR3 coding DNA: TGTGCCAGCAGCTTAGGCGACGGGAACCACAATGAGCAGTTCTTC.

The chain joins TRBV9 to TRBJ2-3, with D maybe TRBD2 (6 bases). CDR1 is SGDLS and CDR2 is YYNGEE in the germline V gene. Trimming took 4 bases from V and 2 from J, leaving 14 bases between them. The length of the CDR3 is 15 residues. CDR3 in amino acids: CASSPTPGVTDTQYF. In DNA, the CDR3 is TGTGCCAGCAGCCCTACCCCGGGGGTCACAGATACGCAGTATTTT.

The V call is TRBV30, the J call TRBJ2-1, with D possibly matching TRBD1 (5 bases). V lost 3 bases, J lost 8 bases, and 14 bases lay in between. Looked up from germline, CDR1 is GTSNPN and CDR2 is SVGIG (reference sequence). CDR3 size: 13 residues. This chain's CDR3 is CAWSSQGLHEQFF. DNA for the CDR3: TGTGCCTGGAGCTCCCAGGGTCTACATGAGCAGTTCTTC. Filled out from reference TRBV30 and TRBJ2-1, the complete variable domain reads SQTIHQWPATLVQPVGSPLSLECTVEGTSNPNLYWYRQAAGRGLQLLFYSVGIGQISSEVPQNLSASRPQDRQFILSSKKLLLSDSGFYLCAWSSQGLHEQFFGPGTRLTVL.

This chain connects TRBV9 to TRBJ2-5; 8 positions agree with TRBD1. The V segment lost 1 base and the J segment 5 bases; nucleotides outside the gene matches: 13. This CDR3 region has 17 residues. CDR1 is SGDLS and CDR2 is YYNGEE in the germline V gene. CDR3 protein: CASSVTPRADRDETQYF. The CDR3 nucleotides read TGTGCCAGCAGCGTAACCCCGCGAGCGGACAGGGATGAGACCCAGTACTTC. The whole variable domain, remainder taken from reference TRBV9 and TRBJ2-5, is DSGVTQTPKHLITATGQRVTLRCSPRSGDLSVYWYQQSLDQGLQFLIQYYNGEERAKGNILERFSAQQFPDLHSELNLSSLELGDSALYFCASSVTPRADRDETQYFGPGTRLLVL.

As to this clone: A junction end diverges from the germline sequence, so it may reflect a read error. Here the CDR3 reads CASREVQYTEAFF. The CDR3 nucleotides read TGTGCCAGCAGGGAAGTACAGTACACTGAAGCTTTCTTT. This sequence joins TRBV2 and TRBJ1-1; D unclear. This CDR3 region has 13 residues. Germline V lookup: CDR1 SNHLY, CDR2 FYNNEI.

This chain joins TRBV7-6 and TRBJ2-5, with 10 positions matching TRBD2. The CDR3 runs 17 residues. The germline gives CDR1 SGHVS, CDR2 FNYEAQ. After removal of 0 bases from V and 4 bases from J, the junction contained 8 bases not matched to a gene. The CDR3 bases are TGTGCCAGCAGCTTAGCTCTAGCGGGAGCCGGGGGAGAGACCCAGTACTTC. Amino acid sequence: CASSLALAGAGGETQYF.

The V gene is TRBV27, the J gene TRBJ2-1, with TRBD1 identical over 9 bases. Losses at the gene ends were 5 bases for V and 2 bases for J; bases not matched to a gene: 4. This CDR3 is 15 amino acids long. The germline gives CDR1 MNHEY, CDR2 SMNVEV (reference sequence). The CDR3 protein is CASSVGDRAYNEQFF. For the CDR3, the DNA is TGTGCCAGCAGTGTTGGGGACAGGGCCTACAATGAGCAGTTCTTC.

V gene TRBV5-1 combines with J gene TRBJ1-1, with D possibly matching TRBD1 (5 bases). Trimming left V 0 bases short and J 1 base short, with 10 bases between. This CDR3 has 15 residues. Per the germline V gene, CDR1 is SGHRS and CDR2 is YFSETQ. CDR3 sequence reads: CASSLEPGSNTEAFF. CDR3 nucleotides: TGCGCCAGCAGCTTGGAGCCAGGGTCGAACACTGAAGCTTTCTTT.